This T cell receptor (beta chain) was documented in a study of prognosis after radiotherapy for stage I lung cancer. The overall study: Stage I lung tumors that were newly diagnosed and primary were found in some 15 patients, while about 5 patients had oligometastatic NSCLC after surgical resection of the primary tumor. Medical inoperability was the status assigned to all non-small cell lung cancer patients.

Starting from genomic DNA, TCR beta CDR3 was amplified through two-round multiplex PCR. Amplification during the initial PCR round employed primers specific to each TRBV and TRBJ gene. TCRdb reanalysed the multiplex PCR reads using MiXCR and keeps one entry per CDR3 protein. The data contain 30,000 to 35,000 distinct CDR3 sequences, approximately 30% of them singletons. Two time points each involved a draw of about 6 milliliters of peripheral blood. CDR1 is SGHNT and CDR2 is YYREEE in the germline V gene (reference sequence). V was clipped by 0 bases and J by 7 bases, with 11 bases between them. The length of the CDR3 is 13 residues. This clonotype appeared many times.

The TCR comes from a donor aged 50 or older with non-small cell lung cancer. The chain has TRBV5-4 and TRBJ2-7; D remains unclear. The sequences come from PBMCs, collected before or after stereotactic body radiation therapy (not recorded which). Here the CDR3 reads CASSLGTKLEQYF. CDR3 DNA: TGTGCCAGCAGCTTGGGGACCAAACTAGAGCAGTACTTC.